The 8 T cell receptor beta chains reported below all come from one sample, sequenced in a study of blood T cells in healthy people across ages. A sample-barcoded 5' primer and a J-beta primer mix were used in a second PCR of roughly 7 to 11 cycles. TCRdb passed the 5' RACE reads through MiXCR, listing each CDR3 protein once. The table shows some 850,000 distinct CDR3 sequences, with 20% to 30% occurring only once. The same data also contributed to another study, on T cells of mothers and their children.

Sequenced material: blood. The receptor source for this set is a boy younger than 18 in good health.

CDR3 bases: TGTGCCAGCAGTTTGGAGAATTACGAGCAGTACTTC. It yields the protein CASSLENYEQYF. The chain joins TRBV7-9 to TRBJ2-5; no clear D. The J call may be faulty, since TRBJ2-7 better matches the DNA end. This CDR3 comprises 12 residues. The germline CDR1 and CDR2 sequences are SEHNR and FQNEAQ (reference sequence).

This clonotype has more than one count but fewer than ten. The J gene is TRBJ2-5, the V gene TRBV28; 10 nucleotides align to TRBD1. The J call may be faulty, since TRBJ2-7 better matches the DNA end. Germline CDR1 is MDHEN and CDR2 is SYDVKM. The CDR3 is 15 residues long. CDR3 residues: CASRRQGARGHEQYF. CDR3 nucleotide sequence: TGTGCCAGCAGACGACAGGGGGCTAGGGGTCACGAGCAGTACTTC.

This sequence joins TRBV20-1 and TRBJ2-1, with 10 bases matching TRBD2. Losses at the gene ends were 0 bases for V and 7 bases for J; bases not matched to a gene: 9. The CDR3 is made up of 16 amino acids. Germline V gives CDR1 DFQATT, CDR2 SNEGSKA (reference sequence). CDR3 sequence reads: CSARDGKRGGENEQFF. CDR3 coding DNA: TGCAGTGCTAGAGATGGGAAGCGGGGGGGTGAGAATGAGCAGTTCTTC.

This clonotype turned up a few times. The chain links TRBV12-3 or TRBV12-4 to TRBJ2-1; D gene ambiguous. The CDR3 has 14 residues. V shed 7 bases and J shed 1 base, with 11 bases lying between them. CDR3 amino acids: CASTPRVSYNEQFF. The CDR3 DNA follows: TGTGCCAGCACCCCTAGGGTGTCCTACAATGAGCAGTTCTTC.

The V and J genes are TRBV29-1 and TRBJ2-5, with D perhaps TRBD2 (6 bases). Germline assignment: CDR1 SQVTM and CDR2 ANQGSEA. CDR3 length equals 14 residues. Between the trimmed V and J ends, which lost 7 bases and 3 bases, there was a span of 18 bases. The CDR3 loop is CSAASVPSEETQYF. The CDR3 DNA reads as TGCAGCGCCGCCAGCGTCCCTAGCGAAGAGACCCAGTACTTC. The complete variable domain, with remaining parts taken from reference TRBV29-1 and TRBJ2-5, reads SAVISQKPSRDICQRGTSLTIQCQVDSQVTMMFWYRQQPGQSLTLIATANQGSEATYESGFVIDKFPISRPNLTFSTLTVSNMSPEDSSIYLCSAASVPSEETQYFGPGTRLLVL.

The rearrangement uses TRBV3-1 and TRBJ1-6; D unclear. This CDR3 is 17 amino acids long. The V end was cut by 2 bases, the J end by 1 base, with 12 bases between. Germline CDR1 and CDR2: LGHDT and YNNKEL (reference sequence). The CDR3 region is CASSQIVGRSYNSPLHF. CDR3 in DNA: TGTGCCAGCAGCCAAATCGTCGGAAGGTCCTATAATTCACCCCTCCACTTT.

In this sample, this clonotype turned up many times. The chain carries TRBV6-5 and TRBJ1-1; no firm D call. Trimming stripped 0 bases from V and 0 bases from J, with 2 bases between. The germline V gene encodes CDR1 MNHEY and CDR2 SVGAGI. The CDR3 is made up of 13 amino acids. The CDR3 DNA is TGTGCCAGCAGTTACTCGGTGAACACTGAAGCTTTCTTT. Protein: CASSYSVNTEAFF.

For this clonotype: This may be a read error, as it is one base from a much larger clone. This sequence joins TRBV6-5 and TRBJ2-7; 7 positions agree with TRBD2. The J call could be wrong; TRBJ2-1 is a better fit for the DNA end. Germline assignment: CDR1 MNHEY and CDR2 SVGAGI. This CDR3 is 12 amino acids long. The DNA of the CDR3 is TGTGCCAGCAGTCGGACTAGAGATGAGCAGTTCTTC. It codes for CASSRTRDEQFF.